This entry describes one TCR beta chain. Germline V gene data show CDR1 as LGHNA and CDR2 as YNFKEQ. V trimming: 5 bases; J trimming: 12 bases; junction bases outside the gene matches: 16. The CDR3 is 15 amino acids. These data originate in a study of response to subunit inactivated influenza vaccine. TCRdb re-called the RT-PCR reads with MiXCR, one entry per CDR3 protein. The profile shows just under 550,000 distinct CDR3 sequences, 20% to 25% of them singletons. These data also featured in a second study, about T cells expressing NK-cell markers. According to that study: 5'RACE template switching built TCR beta cDNA with unique molecular identifiers. The eight sequenced donors comprised seven who were HCMV-seropositive and one who was seronegative. Similarly, these clonotypes led the CD3+CD56-NKG2C+ fraction as well in a few donors. It was still unclear whether expanded NKG2C+ T cell clones were HCMV specific.

The receptor was isolated from a man between 50 and 59 years old who received an inactivated influenza vaccine. Sequencing was performed on CD4+ T cells sorted from PBMCs, taken about 12 days after vaccination. The chain couples TRBV4-2 to TRBJ2-1; TRBD2 matches at 7 bases. Here the CDR3 DNA reads TGTGCCAGCAGCTATGCGGGGGTCACACTGGGGGTGCAGTTCTTC. It encodes CASSYAGVTLGVQFF.